This T cell receptor (beta chain) comes out of a study of T cells in Graves' hyperthyroidism and ophthalmopathy. Study-wide results and caveats: Blood held most thyroid clonotypes expanded above 0.001 frequency.

Exclusion of patients followed from uncontrolled infection, other autoimmune disease, pregnancy or lactation. Concerning this clonotype: Its antigen is unknown.

It was RNA transcripts that yielded the amplified TCR beta CDR3 regions. An initial round of RT-PCR targeting the TCR CDR3 relied on the HTBI primer set. TCRdb itself ran the multiplex PCR reads through MiXCR, one entry per CDR3 protein. The table has around 250,000 distinct CDR3 sequences, just over 14% seen once. The receptor comes from a woman aged 40 to 50 with Graves' hyperthyroidism that later progressed to Graves' ophthalmopathy. Sequences were obtained from blood.

The CDR3 region is CASSSQQTQYF. The DNA of the CDR3 is TGTGCCAGCAGCTCGCAACAGACCCAGTACTTC. V is TRBV7-9 and J is TRBJ2-5, with unresolved D. V gave up 4 bases and J gave up 6 bases, with 6 bases separating them. CDR1 and CDR2 from the germline V gene are SEHNR and FQNEAQ (reference sequence). The CDR3 consists of 11 residues.